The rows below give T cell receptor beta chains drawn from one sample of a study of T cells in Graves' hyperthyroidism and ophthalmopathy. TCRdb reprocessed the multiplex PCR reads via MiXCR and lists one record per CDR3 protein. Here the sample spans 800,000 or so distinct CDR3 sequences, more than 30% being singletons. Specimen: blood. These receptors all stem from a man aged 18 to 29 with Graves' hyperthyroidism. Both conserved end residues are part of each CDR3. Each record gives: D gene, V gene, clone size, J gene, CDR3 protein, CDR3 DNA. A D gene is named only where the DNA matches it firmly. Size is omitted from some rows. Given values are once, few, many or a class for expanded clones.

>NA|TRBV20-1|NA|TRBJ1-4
CSATNFLAAEKLFF
TGCAGTGCTACCAATTTCCTAGCGGCTGAAAAACTGTTTTTT
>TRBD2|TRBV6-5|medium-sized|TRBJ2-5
CASSSTSGRTETQYF
TGTGCCAGCAGTTCGACTAGCGGGAGGACGGAGACCCAGTACTTC
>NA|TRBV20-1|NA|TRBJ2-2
CSANDYLNTGELFF
TGCAGTGCTAACGATTACCTTAACACCGGGGAGCTGTTTTTT
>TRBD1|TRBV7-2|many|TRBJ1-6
CASSLLGQGAPLHF
TGTGCCAGCAGCTTACTTGGACAGGGGGCACCCCTCCACTTT
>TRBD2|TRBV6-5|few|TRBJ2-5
CASSYVSGGQETQYF
TGTGCCAGCAGTTACGTTAGCGGGGGACAAGAGACCCAGTACTTC
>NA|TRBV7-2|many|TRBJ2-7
CASSFGVPPYTEQYF
TGTGCCAGCAGCTTCGGTGTCCCCCCTTATACTGAGCAGTACTTC
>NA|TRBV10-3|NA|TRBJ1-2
CAISALPNYGYTF
TGTGCCATCAGCGCACTCCCGAACTATGGCTACACCTTC
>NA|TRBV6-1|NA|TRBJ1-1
CASRTPRAGGTEAFF
TGTGCCAGCAGAACCCCCCGCGCCGGTGGCACTGAAGCTTTCTTT
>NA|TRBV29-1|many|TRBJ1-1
CSGRYPLVYTEAFF
TGCAGCGGACGCTACCCTTTAGTGTACACTGAAGCTTTCTTT
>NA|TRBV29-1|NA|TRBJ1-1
CSVVMTHTEAFF
TGCAGCGTTGTTATGACCCACACTGAAGCTTTCTTT
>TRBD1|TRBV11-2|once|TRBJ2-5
CASSLGGQSKTQYF
TGTGCCAGCAGCTTAGGGGGACAGTCGAAGACCCAGTACTTC
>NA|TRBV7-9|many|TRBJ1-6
CASSEGAGLNSPLHF
TGTGCCAGCAGCGAGGGAGCAGGGCTGAATTCACCCCTCCACTTT
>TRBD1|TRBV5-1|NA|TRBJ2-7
CASSLGTGTREQYF
TGCGCCAGCAGCTTGGGGACAGGGACTCGCGAGCAGTACTTC
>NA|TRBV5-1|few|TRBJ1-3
CASSWGDTQSGNTIYF
TGCGCCAGCAGCTGGGGGGACACCCAATCTGGAAACACCATATATTTT
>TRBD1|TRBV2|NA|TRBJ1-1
CATTTGKLNTEAFF
TGTGCCACCACGACAGGGAAACTGAACACTGAAGCTTTCTTT
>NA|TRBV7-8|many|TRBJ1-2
CASSLEQNYGYTF
TGTGCCAGCAGCTTGGAACAGAACTATGGCTACACCTTC
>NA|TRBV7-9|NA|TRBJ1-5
CASSQEWQQTNQPQHF
TGCGCCAGCAGCCAGGAGTGGCAACAGACTAATCAGCCCCAGCATTTT
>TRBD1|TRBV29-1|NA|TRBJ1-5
CSAQDRANQPQHF
TGCAGCGCCCAGGACAGGGCTAATCAGCCCCAGCATTTT
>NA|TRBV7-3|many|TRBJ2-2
CASSLEGATGELFF
TGTGCCAGCAGCTTAGAAGGTGCCACCGGGGAGCTGTTTTTT
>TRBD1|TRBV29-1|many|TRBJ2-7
CSASGTGFSEQYF
TGCAGCGCCTCAGGGACAGGCTTCAGCGAGCAGTACTTC
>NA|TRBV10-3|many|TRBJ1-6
CANQGGNSPLHF
TGTGCCAACCAGGGAGGGAATTCACCCCTCCACTTT
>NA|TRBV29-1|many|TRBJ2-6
CSVEGGGDINVLTF
TGCAGCGTTGAAGGAGGGGGGGACATCAACGTCCTGACTTTC
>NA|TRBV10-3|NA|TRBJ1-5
CAISESGQGQTQHF
TGTGCCATCAGTGAGTCGGGGCAGGGCCAAACCCAGCATTTT
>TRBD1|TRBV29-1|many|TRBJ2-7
CSVDPGQGSYEQYF
TGCAGCGTTGACCCGGGACAGGGGTCCTACGAGCAGTACTTC
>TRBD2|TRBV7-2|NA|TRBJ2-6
CASSWGGLAGASGANVLTF
TGTGCCAGCAGCTGGGGGGGACTAGCGGGGGCCTCTGGGGCCAACGTCCTGACTTTC
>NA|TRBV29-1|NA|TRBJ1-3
CSVEPAGENTIYF
TGCAGCGTTGAACCAGCGGGAGAGAACACCATATATTTT
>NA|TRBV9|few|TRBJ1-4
CASSFGTPATNEKLFF
TGTGCCAGCAGTTTCGGAACCCCGGCAACTAATGAAAAACTGTTTTTT
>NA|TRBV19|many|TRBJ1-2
CASRAGTSVGYTF
TGTGCCAGTAGGGCCGGGACATCAGTTGGCTACACCTTC
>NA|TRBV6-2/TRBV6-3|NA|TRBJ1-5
CASSYGIGQPQHF
TGTGCCAGCAGTTACGGCATAGGTCAGCCCCAGCATTTT
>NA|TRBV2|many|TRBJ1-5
CASRWVGTTDQPQHF
TGTGCCAGCAGGTGGGTAGGTACGACGGATCAGCCCCAGCATTTT
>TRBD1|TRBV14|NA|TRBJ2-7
CASSQGQGEYLSYEQYF
TGTGCCAGCAGCCAGGGACAGGGGGAATACCTATCCTACGAGCAGTACTTC
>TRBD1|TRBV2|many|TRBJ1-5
CASSEEGASNQPQHF
TGCGCCAGCAGTGAGGAGGGGGCGAGCAATCAGCCCCAGCATTTT
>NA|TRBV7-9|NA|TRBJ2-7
CASSLGMGVSSYEQYF
TGTGCCAGCAGCCTCGGCATGGGAGTCAGCTCCTACGAGCAGTACTTC
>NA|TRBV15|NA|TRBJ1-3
CATSREAGSGNTIYF
TGTGCCACCAGCAGAGAGGCAGGGTCCGGAAACACCATATATTTT
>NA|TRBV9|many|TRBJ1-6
CASSDGTRNSPLHF
TGTGCCAGCAGCGACGGGACTCGTAATTCACCCCTCCACTTT
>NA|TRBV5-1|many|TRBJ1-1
CASSLISGPEAFF
TGCGCCAGCAGCTTGATATCCGGGCCCGAAGCTTTCTTT
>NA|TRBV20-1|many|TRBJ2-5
CSARMWETETQYF
TGCAGTGCTAGAATGTGGGAAACGGAGACCCAGTACTTC
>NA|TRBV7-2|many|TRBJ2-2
CASSFASAGELFF
TGTGCCAGCAGCTTCGCTTCGGCCGGGGAGCTGTTTTTT
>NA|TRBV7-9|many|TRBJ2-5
CASSLSDRIETQYF
TGTGCCAGCAGCTTATCTGACAGGATAGAGACCCAGTACTTC
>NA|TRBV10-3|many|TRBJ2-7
CAISEEWFDEQYF
TGTGCCATCAGTGAGGAGTGGTTTGACGAGCAGTACTTC
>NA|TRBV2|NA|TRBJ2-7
CASRGPGPYEQYF
TGTGCCAGCAGGGGACCGGGACCCTACGAGCAGTACTTC
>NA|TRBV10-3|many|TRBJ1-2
CAISADSYGYTF
TGTGCCATCAGCGCTGACAGCTATGGCTACACCTTC
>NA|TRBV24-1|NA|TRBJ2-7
CASSLTGPPYEQYF
TGTGCCAGCAGTTTAACGGGTCCTCCTTACGAGCAGTACTTC
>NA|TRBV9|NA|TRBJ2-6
CASSGSAGANVLTF
TGTGCCAGCAGCGGAAGCGCTGGGGCCAACGTCCTGACTTTC
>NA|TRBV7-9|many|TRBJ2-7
CASSSGSGSYEQYF
TGTGCCAGCAGCTCGGGTTCAGGGTCCTACGAGCAGTACTTC
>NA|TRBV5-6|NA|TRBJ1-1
CASTVGGGEGTEAFF
TGTGCCAGCACCGTCGGGGGGGGAGAAGGCACTGAAGCTTTCTTT
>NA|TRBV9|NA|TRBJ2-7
CASSGGGGKDEQYF
TGTGCCAGCAGCGGCGGAGGAGGGAAGGATGAGCAGTACTTC
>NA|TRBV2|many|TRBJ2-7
CASNLAVSSYEQYF
TGTGCCAGCAACCTGGCGGTATCATCCTACGAGCAGTACTTC
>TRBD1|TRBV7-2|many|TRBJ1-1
CASSPGTGGLNTEAFF
TGTGCCAGCAGCCCCGGGACAGGGGGATTGAACACTGAAGCTTTCTTT
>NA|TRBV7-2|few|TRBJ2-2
CASSLSGLRAGELFF
TGTGCCAGCAGCTTATCCGGACTGAGAGCCGGGGAGCTGTTTTTT
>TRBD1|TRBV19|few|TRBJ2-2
CASTGRDRVTGELFF
TGTGCCAGTACCGGCCGGGACAGGGTCACCGGGGAGCTGTTTTTT